This is a list of T cell receptor beta chains from one sample in a study of CD8 T cells in Susac syndrome. Using its own MiXCR run on the immunoSEQ multiplex PCR reads, TCRdb lists one record per CDR3 protein. The profile shows over 300,000 distinct CDR3 sequences, roughly 94% of them singletons. The sample comprised CD4+ T cells from PBMCs. The receptors originated from a human donor with multiple sclerosis. Both conserved end residues are part of each CDR3. The order of the fields is D gene, CDR3 length, V gene, clone size, J gene, CDR3 protein, CDR3 DNA. D genes are given only for firm matches. Clone size, where shown, is once, few, many, or a class for clones that have expanded.

D gene: .; CDR3 length: 18; V gene: TRBV3-1; clone size: .; J gene: TRBJ2-7; CDR3 protein: CASSQGTPRRVSSYEQYF; CDR3 DNA: TGTGCCAGCAGCCAAGGGACCCCCCGGCGGGTGAGCTCCTACGAGCAGTACTTC
D gene: .; CDR3 length: 13; V gene: TRBV11-2; clone size: .; J gene: TRBJ2-5; CDR3 protein: CASTNWAQETQYF; CDR3 DNA: TGTGCCAGCACCAACTGGGCACAAGAGACCCAGTACTTC
D gene: .; CDR3 length: 15; V gene: TRBV6-2/TRBV6-3; clone size: .; J gene: TRBJ2-3; CDR3 protein: CASTPGGLSTDTQYF; CDR3 DNA: TGTGCCAGCACCCCCGGGGGGCTTAGCACAGATACGCAGTATTTT
D gene: .; CDR3 length: 14; V gene: TRBV3-1; clone size: .; J gene: TRBJ2-7; CDR3 protein: CASSPISRGYEQYF; CDR3 DNA: TGTGCCAGCAGCCCTATAAGTCGGGGCTACGAGCAGTACTTC
D gene: TRBD2; CDR3 length: 15; V gene: TRBV4-3; clone size: few; J gene: TRBJ2-3; CDR3 protein: CASSQDAGGPNTQYF; CDR3 DNA: TGCGCCAGCAGCCAAGATGCGGGAGGGCCAAATACGCAGTATTTT
D gene: .; CDR3 length: 16; V gene: TRBV5-4; clone size: .; J gene: TRBJ2-6; CDR3 protein: CASSLLFGTGANVLTF; CDR3 DNA: TGTGCCAGCAGCTTGTTGTTTGGAACTGGGGCCAACGTCCTGACTTTC
D gene: TRBD1; CDR3 length: 13; V gene: TRBV10-3; clone size: .; J gene: TRBJ1-2; CDR3 protein: CAISEQGAYGYTF; CDR3 DNA: TGTGCCATCAGTGAGCAGGGGGCCTATGGCTACACCTTC
D gene: .; CDR3 length: 14; V gene: TRBV20-1; clone size: .; J gene: TRBJ2-7; CDR3 protein: CSALSGGASYEQYF; CDR3 DNA: TGCAGTGCTCTGTCAGGGGGGGCGTCCTACGAGCAGTACTTC
D gene: TRBD1; CDR3 length: 13; V gene: TRBV6-2/TRBV6-3; clone size: .; J gene: TRBJ2-7; CDR3 protein: CANVRDRAYEQYF; CDR3 DNA: TGTGCCAACGTCCGGGACAGAGCCTACGAGCAGTACTTC
D gene: .; CDR3 length: 13; V gene: TRBV6-6; clone size: .; J gene: TRBJ2-3; CDR3 protein: CASRLAGTDTQYF; CDR3 DNA: TGTGCCAGCAGGTTAGCGGGCACAGATACGCAGTATTTT
D gene: TRBD2; CDR3 length: 16; V gene: TRBV3-1; clone size: .; J gene: TRBJ2-2; CDR3 protein: CASSPSASGLTGELFF; CDR3 DNA: TGTGCCAGCAGCCCGTCGGCTAGCGGGCTCACCGGGGAGCTGTTTTTT
D gene: TRBD2; CDR3 length: 17; V gene: TRBV20-1; clone size: .; J gene: TRBJ2-5; CDR3 protein: CSARKRTSGRRGETQYF; CDR3 DNA: TGCAGTGCTAGAAAGAGGACTAGCGGGAGGAGGGGCGAGACCCAGTACTTC
D gene: .; CDR3 length: 16; V gene: TRBV7-2; clone size: .; J gene: TRBJ2-7; CDR3 protein: CASSLNPGTPSYEQYF; CDR3 DNA: TGTGCCAGCAGCTTGAATCCCGGGACACCCTCTTACGAGCAGTACTTC
D gene: .; CDR3 length: 14; V gene: TRBV20-1; clone size: .; J gene: TRBJ2-7; CDR3 protein: CSGVEGGASYEQYF; CDR3 DNA: TGCAGTGGAGTGGAGGGGGGGGCGTCCTACGAGCAGTACTTC
D gene: .; CDR3 length: 13; V gene: TRBV2; clone size: .; J gene: TRBJ1-2; CDR3 protein: CASTWDGRSGYTF; CDR3 DNA: TGTGCCAGCACCTGGGATGGAAGATCTGGCTACACCTTC
D gene: TRBD2; CDR3 length: 16; V gene: TRBV6-1; clone size: once; J gene: TRBJ2-7; CDR3 protein: CASSEESGTSSYEQYF; CDR3 DNA: TGTGCCAGCAGTGAAGAAAGCGGGACCAGCTCCTACGAGCAGTACTTC
D gene: TRBD1; CDR3 length: 12; V gene: TRBV20-1; clone size: .; J gene: TRBJ2-7; CDR3 protein: CSVPTGSNEQYF; CDR3 DNA: TGCAGTGTCCCGACAGGGTCCAACGAGCAGTACTTC
D gene: TRBD2; CDR3 length: 17; V gene: TRBV6-5; clone size: .; J gene: TRBJ2-1; CDR3 protein: CASSYRPAGGAYNEQFF; CDR3 DNA: TGTGCCAGCAGTTACCGGCCGGCGGGAGGAGCCTACAATGAGCAGTTCTTC
D gene: .; CDR3 length: 12; V gene: TRBV20-1; clone size: .; J gene: TRBJ2-1; CDR3 protein: CSATVAYNEQFF; CDR3 DNA: TGCAGTGCTACGGTGGCCTACAATGAGCAGTTCTTC
D gene: TRBD1; CDR3 length: 15; V gene: TRBV19; clone size: .; J gene: TRBJ2-3; CDR3 protein: CASTPRGQGWDTQYF; CDR3 DNA: TGTGCCAGTACCCCTCGGGGACAGGGGTGGGATACGCAGTATTTT
D gene: TRBD1; CDR3 length: 17; V gene: TRBV2; clone size: .; J gene: TRBJ1-1; CDR3 protein: CASSVQGAPQGNTEAFF; CDR3 DNA: TGTGCCAGCAGTGTACAGGGGGCTCCCCAAGGAAACACTGAAGCTTTCTTT
D gene: .; CDR3 length: 14; V gene: TRBV7-2; clone size: once; J gene: TRBJ1-2; CDR3 protein: CASSLIPGNYGYTF; CDR3 DNA: TGTGCCAGCAGCCTAATTCCAGGGAACTATGGCTACACCTTC
D gene: TRBD1; CDR3 length: 13; V gene: TRBV20-1; clone size: .; J gene: TRBJ1-5; CDR3 protein: CSASHRGNQPQHF; CDR3 DNA: TGCAGTGCTAGTCACAGGGGGAATCAGCCCCAGCATTTT
D gene: .; CDR3 length: 15; V gene: TRBV7-2; clone size: .; J gene: TRBJ2-7; CDR3 protein: CASSRTGHPSYEQYF; CDR3 DNA: TGTGCCAGCAGCCGAACAGGTCATCCTTCCTACGAGCAGTACTTC
D gene: .; CDR3 length: 14; V gene: TRBV27; clone size: .; J gene: TRBJ1-2; CDR3 protein: CASSLFIGNEGYTF; CDR3 DNA: TGTGCCAGCAGTTTATTCATTGGGAACGAAGGCTACACCTTC
D gene: .; CDR3 length: 13; V gene: TRBV7-2; clone size: .; J gene: TRBJ2-7; CDR3 protein: CASSLRRDNEQYF; CDR3 DNA: TGTGCCAGCAGCTTACGGCGGGATAACGAGCAGTACTTC
D gene: .; CDR3 length: 13; V gene: TRBV3-1; clone size: .; J gene: TRBJ2-7; CDR3 protein: CASSRGFDYEQYF; CDR3 DNA: TGTGCCAGCAGCCGCGGTTTCGACTACGAGCAGTACTTC
D gene: TRBD1; CDR3 length: 20; V gene: TRBV4-1; clone size: .; J gene: TRBJ2-6; CDR3 protein: CASSPEGRDRVLAGANVLTF; CDR3 DNA: TGCGCCAGCAGTCCGGAAGGTAGAGACAGGGTTTTAGCTGGGGCCAACGTCCTGACTTTC
D gene: .; CDR3 length: 11; V gene: TRBV3-1; clone size: .; J gene: TRBJ2-7; CDR3 protein: CASSQVGPQYF; CDR3 DNA: TGTGCCAGCAGCCAAGTCGGGCCGCAGTACTTC
D gene: .; CDR3 length: 18; V gene: TRBV18; clone size: .; J gene: TRBJ2-5; CDR3 protein: CASSSLPTPGAGQETQYF; CDR3 DNA: TGTGCCAGCTCTTCCCTCCCGACCCCGGGGGCCGGGCAAGAGACCCAGTACTTC
D gene: .; CDR3 length: 16; V gene: TRBV6-1; clone size: .; J gene: TRBJ1-3; CDR3 protein: CASITRGRLSGNTIYF; CDR3 DNA: TGTGCCAGCATCACCAGGGGCCGACTCTCTGGAAACACCATATATTTT
D gene: .; CDR3 length: 13; V gene: TRBV4-2; clone size: few; J gene: TRBJ2-5; CDR3 protein: CASSQSRGETQYF; CDR3 DNA: TGTGCCAGCAGCCAGTCGCGGGGCGAGACCCAGTACTTC
D gene: .; CDR3 length: 18; V gene: TRBV15; clone size: few; J gene: TRBJ1-2; CDR3 protein: CATSRDLIAGQGDYGYTF; CDR3 DNA: TGTGCCACCAGCAGAGATTTAATAGCCGGGCAAGGAGACTATGGCTACACCTTC
D gene: TRBD2; CDR3 length: 11; V gene: TRBV29-1; clone size: .; J gene: TRBJ2-7; CDR3 protein: CSVGTGTTQYF; CDR3 DNA: TGCAGCGTTGGTACCGGGACTACGCAGTACTTC
D gene: TRBD2; CDR3 length: 15; V gene: TRBV6-5; clone size: .; J gene: TRBJ2-5; CDR3 protein: CASSFSGRNKETQYF; CDR3 DNA: TGTGCCAGCAGTTTTAGCGGGAGGAATAAAGAGACCCAGTACTTC
D gene: .; CDR3 length: 15; V gene: TRBV5-4; clone size: once; J gene: TRBJ2-2; CDR3 protein: CASSLVSRNTGELFF; CDR3 DNA: TGTGCCAGCAGCTTGGTCAGTAGGAACACCGGGGAGCTGTTTTTT
D gene: .; CDR3 length: 15; V gene: TRBV5-1; clone size: few; J gene: TRBJ2-7; CDR3 protein: CASSLGLRGTYEQYF; CDR3 DNA: TGCGCCAGCAGCTTGGGTCTCAGGGGAACCTACGAGCAGTACTTC
D gene: .; CDR3 length: 16; V gene: TRBV4-1; clone size: .; J gene: TRBJ1-3; CDR3 protein: CASSQPLRQTGNTIYF; CDR3 DNA: TGCGCCAGCAGCCAGCCCCTCCGGCAAACTGGAAACACCATATATTTT
D gene: .; CDR3 length: 16; V gene: TRBV19; clone size: .; J gene: TRBJ1-4; CDR3 protein: CASRQSRGGGDEKLFF; CDR3 DNA: TGTGCCAGTAGACAGTCTCGGGGAGGCGGTGATGAAAAACTGTTTTTT
D gene: .; CDR3 length: 14; V gene: TRBV18; clone size: .; J gene: TRBJ2-2; CDR3 protein: CASSPQVGTGELFF; CDR3 DNA: TGTGCCAGCTCACCACAGGTCGGCACCGGGGAGCTGTTTTTT
D gene: .; CDR3 length: 16; V gene: TRBV5-4; clone size: .; J gene: TRBJ2-2; CDR3 protein: CASSLGGGGDTGELFF; CDR3 DNA: TGTGCCAGCAGCTTGGGCGGAGGGGGGGACACCGGGGAGCTGTTTTTT
D gene: .; CDR3 length: 14; V gene: TRBV30; clone size: once; J gene: TRBJ2-1; CDR3 protein: CAWVRDHPYNEQFF; CDR3 DNA: TGTGCATGGGTTCGGGACCACCCCTACAATGAGCAGTTCTTC